This TCR beta chain originates from a study of cytomegalovirus exposure and HLA in healthy donors. Germline CDR1 is SGHAT and CDR2 is FQDESV (reference sequence). The CDR3 runs to 19 residues. J was trimmed by 4 bases and V by 2 bases; bases with no gene match: 7. Primers for the PCR totalled 60 Vbeta and 13 Jbeta. This table comes from immunoSEQ multiplex PCR, and its TCRdb copy is limited to in-frame clones, with some not included. The repertoire has 100,000 or so clones, around 80% of them found once; the top ten carry approximately 7.2%. This clonotype was sampled from a man aged 30 to 45 in good health and CMV-seropositive. This chain joins TRBV11-1 and TRBJ2-2, with 16 bases aligning to TRBD2. Sequences were obtained from PBMCs. The CDR3 DNA is TGTGCCAGCAGCTTATGGGGACTAGCGGGGGGGCGAGGCACCGGGGAGCTGTTTTTT. Translating gives CASSLWGLAGGRGTGELFF.